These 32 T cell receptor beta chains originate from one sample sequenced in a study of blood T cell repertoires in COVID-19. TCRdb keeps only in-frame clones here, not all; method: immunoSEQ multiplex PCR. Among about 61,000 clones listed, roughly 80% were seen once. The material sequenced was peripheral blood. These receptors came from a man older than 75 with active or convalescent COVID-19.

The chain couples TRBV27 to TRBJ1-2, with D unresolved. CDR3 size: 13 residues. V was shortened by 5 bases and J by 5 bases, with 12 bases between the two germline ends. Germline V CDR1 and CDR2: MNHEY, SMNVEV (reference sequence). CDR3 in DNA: TGTGCCAGCAGTCCCGGTGGAGGGTATGGCTACACCTTC. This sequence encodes CASSPGGGYGYTF.

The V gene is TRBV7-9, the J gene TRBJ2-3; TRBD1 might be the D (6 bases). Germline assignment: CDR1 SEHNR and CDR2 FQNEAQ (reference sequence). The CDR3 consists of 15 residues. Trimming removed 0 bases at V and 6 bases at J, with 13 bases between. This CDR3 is CASSLAGHRGDTQYF. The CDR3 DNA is TGTGCCAGCAGCTTAGCGGGACATAGAGGCGATACGCAGTATTTT. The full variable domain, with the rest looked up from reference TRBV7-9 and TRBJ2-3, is DTGVSQNPRHKITKRGQNVTFRCDPISEHNRLYWYRQTLGQGPEFLTYFQNEAQLEKSRLLSDRFSAERPKGSFSTLEIQRTEQGDSAMYLCASSLAGHRGDTQYFGPGTRLTVL.

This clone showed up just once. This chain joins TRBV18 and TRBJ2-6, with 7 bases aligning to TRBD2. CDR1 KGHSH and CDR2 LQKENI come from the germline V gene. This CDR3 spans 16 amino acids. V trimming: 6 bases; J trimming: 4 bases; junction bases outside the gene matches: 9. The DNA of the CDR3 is TGTGCCAGCTCCCCGGGGAGGGACCGGGGGGCCAACGTCCTGACTTTC. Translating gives CASSPGRDRGANVLTF.

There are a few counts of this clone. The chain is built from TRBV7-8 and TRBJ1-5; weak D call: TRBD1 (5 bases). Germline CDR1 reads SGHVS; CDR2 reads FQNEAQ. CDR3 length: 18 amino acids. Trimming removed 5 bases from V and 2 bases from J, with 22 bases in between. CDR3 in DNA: TGTGCCAGCAGCCTCGTCCCCTGGGGCTCCGGACGCAATCAGCCCCAGCATTTT. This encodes CASSLVPWGSGRNQPQHF.

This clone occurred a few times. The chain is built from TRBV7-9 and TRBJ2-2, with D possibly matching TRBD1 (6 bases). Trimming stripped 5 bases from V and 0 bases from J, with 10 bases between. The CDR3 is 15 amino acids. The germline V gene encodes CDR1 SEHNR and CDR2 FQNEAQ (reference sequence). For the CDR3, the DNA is TGTGCCAGCAGCCCCCGGACAGCGAACACCGGGGAGCTGTTTTTT. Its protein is CASSPRTANTGELFF.

CDR3 residues: CAWSVGGGQETQYF. The CDR3 coding sequence is TGTGCCTGGAGTGTGGGGGGGGGCCAAGAGACCCAGTACTTC. The rearrangement links TRBV30 to TRBJ2-5; TRBD2 aligns across 7 bases. Trimming removed 0 bases from V and 1 base from J; junction bases left unmatched: 2. CDR1 and CDR2 (germline): GTSNPN, SVGIG (reference sequence). The CDR3 totals 14 residues.

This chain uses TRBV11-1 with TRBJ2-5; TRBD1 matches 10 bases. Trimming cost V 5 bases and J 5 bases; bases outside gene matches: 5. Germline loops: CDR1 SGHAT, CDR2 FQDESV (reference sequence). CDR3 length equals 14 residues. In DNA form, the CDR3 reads TGTGCCAGCAGCCGGGGACAGGGGTTTGAGACCCAGTACTTC. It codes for CASSRGQGFETQYF. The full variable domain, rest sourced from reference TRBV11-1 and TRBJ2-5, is EAEVAQSPRYKITEKSQAVAFWCDPISGHATLYWYRQILGQGPELLVQFQDESVVDDSQLPKDRFSAERLKGVDSTLKIQPAELGDSAMYLCASSRGQGFETQYFGPGTRLLVL.

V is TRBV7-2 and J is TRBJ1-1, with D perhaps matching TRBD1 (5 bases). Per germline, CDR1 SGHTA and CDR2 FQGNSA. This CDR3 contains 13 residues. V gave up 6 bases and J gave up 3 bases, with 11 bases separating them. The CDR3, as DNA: TGTGCCAGCAGTCCGGGAGGGGACACTGAAGCTTTCTTT. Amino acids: CASSPGGDTEAFF. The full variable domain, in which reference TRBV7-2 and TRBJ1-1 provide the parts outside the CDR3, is GAGVSQSPSNKVTEKGKDVELRCDPISGHTALYWYRQSLGQGLEFLIYFQGNSAPDKSGLPSDRFSAERTGGSVSTLTIQRTQQEDSAVYLCASSPGGDTEAFFGQGTRLTVV.

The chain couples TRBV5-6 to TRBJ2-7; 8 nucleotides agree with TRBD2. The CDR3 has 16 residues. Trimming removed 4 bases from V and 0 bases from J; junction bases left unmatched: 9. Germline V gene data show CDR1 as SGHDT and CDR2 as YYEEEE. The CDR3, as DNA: TGTGCCAGCAGCCCTGTAGCGGGGCGAAGCTCCTACGAGCAGTACTTC. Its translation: CASSPVAGRSSYEQYF.

The CDR3 region is CATSDPGTGHQETQYF. The CDR3, as DNA: TGTGCCACCAGTGATCCCGGGACAGGACATCAAGAGACCCAGTACTTC. The V call is TRBV24-1, the J call TRBJ2-5; 8 bases are a match to TRBD1. V trimming: 3 bases; J trimming: 2 bases; junction bases outside the gene matches: 7. Germline V gives CDR1 KGHDR, CDR2 SFDVKD. The CDR3 consists of 16 residues.

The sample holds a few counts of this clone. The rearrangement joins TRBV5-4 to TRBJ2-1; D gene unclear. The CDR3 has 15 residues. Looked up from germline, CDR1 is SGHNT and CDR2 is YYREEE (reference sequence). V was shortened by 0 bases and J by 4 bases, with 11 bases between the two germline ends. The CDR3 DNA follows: TGTGCCAGCAGCTTGGGATGGGCAGAGTACAATGAGCAGTTCTTC. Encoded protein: CASSLGWAEYNEQFF.

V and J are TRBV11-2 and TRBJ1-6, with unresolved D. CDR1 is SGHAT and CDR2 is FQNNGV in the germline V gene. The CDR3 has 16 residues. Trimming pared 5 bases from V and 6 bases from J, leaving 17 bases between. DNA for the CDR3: TGTGCCAGCAGCCCCAGACTGGGTCTTATTAATTCACCCCTCCACTTT. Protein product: CASSPRLGLINSPLHF.

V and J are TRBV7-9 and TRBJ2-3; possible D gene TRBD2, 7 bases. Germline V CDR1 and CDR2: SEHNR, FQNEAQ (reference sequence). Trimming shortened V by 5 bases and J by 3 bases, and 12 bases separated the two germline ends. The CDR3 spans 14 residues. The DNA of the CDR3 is TGTGCCAGCAGCCCCGGGGGGCCGACAGATACGCAGTATTTT. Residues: CASSPGGPTDTQYF.

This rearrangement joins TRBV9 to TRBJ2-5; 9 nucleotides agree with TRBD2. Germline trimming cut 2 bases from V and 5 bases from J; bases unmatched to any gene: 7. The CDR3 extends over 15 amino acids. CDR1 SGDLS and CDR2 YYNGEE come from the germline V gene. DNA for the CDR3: TGTGCCAGCAGCGTGCTAGCGGGGTCGGGGGAGACCCAGTACTTC. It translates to CASSVLAGSGETQYF.

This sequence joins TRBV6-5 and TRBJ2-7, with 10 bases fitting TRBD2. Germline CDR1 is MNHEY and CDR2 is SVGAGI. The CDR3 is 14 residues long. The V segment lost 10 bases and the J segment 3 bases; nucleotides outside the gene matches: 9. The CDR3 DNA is TGTGCCACCAGGAGAGCGGGAGGGATCTACGAGCAGTACTTC. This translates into CATRRAGGIYEQYF.

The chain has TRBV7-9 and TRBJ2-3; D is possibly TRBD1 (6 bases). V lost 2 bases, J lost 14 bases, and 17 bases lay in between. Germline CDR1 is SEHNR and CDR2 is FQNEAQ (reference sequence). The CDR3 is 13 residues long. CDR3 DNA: TGTGCCAGCAGCTTATCCCCGCTAGGGGGTGGGTATTTT. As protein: CASSLSPLGGGYF.

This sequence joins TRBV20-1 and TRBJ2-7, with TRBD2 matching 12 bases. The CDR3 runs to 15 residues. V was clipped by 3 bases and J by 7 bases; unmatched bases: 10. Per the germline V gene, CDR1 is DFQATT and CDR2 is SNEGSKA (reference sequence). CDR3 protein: CSASVLAGGFKEQYF. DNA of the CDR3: TGCAGTGCTAGTGTACTAGCGGGGGGATTCAAGGAGCAGTACTTC.

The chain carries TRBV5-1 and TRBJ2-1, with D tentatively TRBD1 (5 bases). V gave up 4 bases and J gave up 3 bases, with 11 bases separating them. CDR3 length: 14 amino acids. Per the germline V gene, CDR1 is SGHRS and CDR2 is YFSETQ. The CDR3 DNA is TGCGCCAGCAGCGGGCAGGGCGTCTACAATGAGCAGTTCTTC. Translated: CASSGQGVYNEQFF. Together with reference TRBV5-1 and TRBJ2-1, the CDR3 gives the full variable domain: KAGVTQTPRYLIKTRGQQVTLSCSPISGHRSVSWYQQTPGQGLQFLFEYFSETQRNKGNFPGRFSGRQFSNSRSEMNVSTLELGDSALYLCASSGQGVYNEQFFGPGTRLTVL.

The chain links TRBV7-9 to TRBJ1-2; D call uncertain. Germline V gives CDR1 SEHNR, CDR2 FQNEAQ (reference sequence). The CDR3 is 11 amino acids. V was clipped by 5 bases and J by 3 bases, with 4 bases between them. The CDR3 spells CASSPDYGYTF. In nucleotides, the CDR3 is TGTGCCAGCAGCCCGGACTATGGCTACACCTTC.

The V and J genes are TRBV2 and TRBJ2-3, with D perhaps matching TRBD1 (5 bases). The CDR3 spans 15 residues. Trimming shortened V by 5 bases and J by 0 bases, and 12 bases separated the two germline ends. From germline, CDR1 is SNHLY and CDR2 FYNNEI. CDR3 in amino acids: CASSRAQGSTDTQYF. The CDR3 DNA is TGTGCCAGCAGTCGAGCTCAGGGAAGCACAGATACGCAGTATTTT.

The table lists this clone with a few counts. CDR3 loop: CASSLQQGAWDTQYF. Written as DNA, the CDR3 is TGTGCCAGCAGCTTGCAACAGGGGGCGTGGGATACGCAGTATTTT. The rearrangement uses TRBV7-8 and TRBJ2-3; 9 nucleotides agree with TRBD1. Germline V gene sequence: CDR1 SGHVS, CDR2 FQNEAQ. Germline trimming cut 3 bases from V and 6 bases from J; bases unmatched to any gene: 7. This CDR3 has 15 amino acids.

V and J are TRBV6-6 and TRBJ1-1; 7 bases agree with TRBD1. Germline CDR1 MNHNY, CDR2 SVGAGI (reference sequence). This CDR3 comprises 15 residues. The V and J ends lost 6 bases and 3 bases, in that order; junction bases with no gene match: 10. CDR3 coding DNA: TGTGCCAGCAGCCCTATGACAGGGACGCACACTGAAGCTTTCTTT. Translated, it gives CASSPMTGTHTEAFF.

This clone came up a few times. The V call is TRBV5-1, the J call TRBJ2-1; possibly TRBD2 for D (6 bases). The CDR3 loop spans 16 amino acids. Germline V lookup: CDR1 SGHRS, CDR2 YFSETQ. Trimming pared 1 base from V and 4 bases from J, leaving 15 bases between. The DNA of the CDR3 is TGCGCCAGCAGCTTGACGCAGGGAGGAACTTACAATGAGCAGTTCTTC. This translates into CASSLTQGGTYNEQFF.

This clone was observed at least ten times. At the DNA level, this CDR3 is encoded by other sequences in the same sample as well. CDR3 nucleotides: TGTGCCAGCTCACCAGGGACAGGGTATGAGCAGTACTTC. It specifies CASSPGTGYEQYF. The chain links TRBV6-5 to TRBJ2-7; TRBD1 matches 9 bases. J lost 7 bases, V lost 8 bases, and 9 bases had no gene match. The CDR3 is made up of 13 amino acids. CDR1 MNHEY and CDR2 SVGAGI come from the germline V gene.

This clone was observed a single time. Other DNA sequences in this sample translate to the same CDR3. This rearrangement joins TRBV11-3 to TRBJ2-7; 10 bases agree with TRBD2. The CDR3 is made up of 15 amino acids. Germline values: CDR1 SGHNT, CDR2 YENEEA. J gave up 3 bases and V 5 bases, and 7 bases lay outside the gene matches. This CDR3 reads CASSPRAGGSYEQYF. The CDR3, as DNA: TGTGCCAGCAGCCCCCGAGCGGGAGGGAGCTACGAGCAGTACTTC. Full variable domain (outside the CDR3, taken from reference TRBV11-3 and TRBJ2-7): EAGVVQSPRYKIIEKKQPVAFWCNPISGHNTLYWYLQNLGQGPELLIRYENEEAVDDSQLPKDRFSAERLKGVDSTLKIQPAELGDSAVYLCASSPRAGGSYEQYFGPGTRLTVT.

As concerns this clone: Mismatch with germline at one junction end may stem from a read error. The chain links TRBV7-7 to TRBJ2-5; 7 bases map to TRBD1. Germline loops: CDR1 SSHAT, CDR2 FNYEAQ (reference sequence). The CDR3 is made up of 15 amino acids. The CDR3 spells CASSQGYRGKETQYF. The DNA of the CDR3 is TGTGCTAGCAGCCAAGGGTACAGGGGAAAAGAGACCCAGTACTTC.

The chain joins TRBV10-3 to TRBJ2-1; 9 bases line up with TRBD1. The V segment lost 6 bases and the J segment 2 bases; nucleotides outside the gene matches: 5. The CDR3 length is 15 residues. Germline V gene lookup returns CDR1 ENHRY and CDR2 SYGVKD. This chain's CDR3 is CAISLQGATYNEQFF. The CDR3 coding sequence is TGTGCCATCAGCTTACAGGGGGCGACCTACAATGAGCAGTTCTTC.

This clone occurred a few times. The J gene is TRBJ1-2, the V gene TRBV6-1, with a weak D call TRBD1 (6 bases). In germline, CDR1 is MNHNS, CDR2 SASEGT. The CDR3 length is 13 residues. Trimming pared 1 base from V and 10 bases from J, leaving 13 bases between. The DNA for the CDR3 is TGTGCCAGCAGTGAAGTAGTGACAGGAGACTACACCTTC. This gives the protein CASSEVVTGDYTF.

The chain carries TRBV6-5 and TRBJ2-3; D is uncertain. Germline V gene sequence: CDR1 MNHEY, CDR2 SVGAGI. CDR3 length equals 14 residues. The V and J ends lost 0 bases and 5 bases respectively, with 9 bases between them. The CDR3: CASSYSRAGDTQYF. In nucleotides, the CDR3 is TGTGCCAGCAGTTACTCGAGAGCTGGAGATACGCAGTATTTT.

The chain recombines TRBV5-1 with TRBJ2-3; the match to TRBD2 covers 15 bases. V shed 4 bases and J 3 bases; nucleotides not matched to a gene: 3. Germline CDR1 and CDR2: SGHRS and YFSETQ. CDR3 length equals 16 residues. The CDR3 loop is CASSPGLAGGTDTQYF. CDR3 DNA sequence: TGCGCCAGCAGCCCGGGACTAGCGGGAGGAACAGATACGCAGTATTTT.

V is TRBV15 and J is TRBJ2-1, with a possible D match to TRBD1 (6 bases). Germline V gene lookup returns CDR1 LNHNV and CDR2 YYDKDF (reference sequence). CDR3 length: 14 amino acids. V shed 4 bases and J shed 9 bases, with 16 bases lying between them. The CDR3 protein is CATSKGGKISEQFF. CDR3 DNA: TGTGCCACCAGCAAAGGGGGAAAAATCAGTGAGCAGTTCTTC.

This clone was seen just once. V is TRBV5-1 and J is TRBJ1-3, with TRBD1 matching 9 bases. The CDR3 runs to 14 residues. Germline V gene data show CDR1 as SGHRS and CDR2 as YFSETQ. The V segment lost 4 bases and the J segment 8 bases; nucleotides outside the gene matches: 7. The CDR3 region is CASSRGQGIDTIYF. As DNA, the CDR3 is TGCGCCAGCAGCCGGGGACAGGGAATCGACACCATATATTTT.